This T cell receptor beta chain came from a study of graft-versus-host responses after intestinal transplantation. Across the whole study: Anti-thymocyte globulin was used for induction in all recipients, who then took tacrolimus and steroids for approximately 3 years. Whole-study results and caveats: Ileal or blood samples showed some GvH clones first, and such clones were also found in recipient marrow. Early post-transplant HvG declines tracked with peak circulating GvH clone levels.

Only in-frame clones appear in the TCRdb table, and some are missing; sequencing was by immunoSEQ multiplex PCR. The data hold about 47,000 clones, with 80% to 95% observed a single time. This clone occurred a few times. Its matching antigen is unknown. The input for sequencing was PBMCs, taken 750 to 800 days after a first intestinal transplant, on the day of a second. This receptor was identified in a human patient who received an intestinal transplant, so some T cells may come from the graft donor.

CDR3 in amino acids: CASSYSGDTIYF. In DNA form, the CDR3 reads TGTGCCAGCAGTTACTCGGGAGACACCATATATTTT. V and J are TRBV6-6 and TRBJ1-3; D is uncertain. V lost 0 bases, J lost 8 bases, and 5 bases lay in between. The CDR3 contains 12 residues. Germline values: CDR1 MNHNY, CDR2 SVGAGI (reference sequence).